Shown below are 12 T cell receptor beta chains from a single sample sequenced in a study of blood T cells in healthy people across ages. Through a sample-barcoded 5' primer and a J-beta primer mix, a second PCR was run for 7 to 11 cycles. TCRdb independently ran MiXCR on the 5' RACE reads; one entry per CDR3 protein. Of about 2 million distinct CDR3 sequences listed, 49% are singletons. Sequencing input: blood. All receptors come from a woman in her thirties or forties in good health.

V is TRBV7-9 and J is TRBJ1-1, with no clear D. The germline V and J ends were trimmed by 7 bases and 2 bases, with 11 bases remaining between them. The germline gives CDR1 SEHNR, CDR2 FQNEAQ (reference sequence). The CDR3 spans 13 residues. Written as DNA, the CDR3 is TGTGCCAGCACTTCCGCGGGCAACACTGAAGCTTTCTTT. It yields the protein CASTSAGNTEAFF.

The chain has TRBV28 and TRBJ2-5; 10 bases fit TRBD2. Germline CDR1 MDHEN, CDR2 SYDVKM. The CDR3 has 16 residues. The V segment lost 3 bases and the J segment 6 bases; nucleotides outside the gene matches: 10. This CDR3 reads CASSFSLAGVMKTQYF. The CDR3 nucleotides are TGTGCCAGCAGTTTCTCGCTAGCGGGGGTTATGAAGACCCAGTACTTC.

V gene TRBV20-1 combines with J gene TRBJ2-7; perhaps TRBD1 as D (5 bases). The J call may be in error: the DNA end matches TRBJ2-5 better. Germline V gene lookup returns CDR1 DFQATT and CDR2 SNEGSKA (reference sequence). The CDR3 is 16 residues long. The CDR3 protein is CSARAPQGRLQETQYF. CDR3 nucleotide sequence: TGCAGTGCTAGAGCGCCGCAGGGCCGTCTACAAGAGACCCAGTACTTC.

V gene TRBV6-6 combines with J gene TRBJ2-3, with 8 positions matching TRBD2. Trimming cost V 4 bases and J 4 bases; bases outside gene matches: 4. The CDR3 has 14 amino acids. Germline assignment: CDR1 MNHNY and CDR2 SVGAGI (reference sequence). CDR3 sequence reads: CASSFGGGPDTQYF. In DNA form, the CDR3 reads TGTGCCAGCAGTTTCGGGGGGGGGCCAGATACGCAGTATTTT.

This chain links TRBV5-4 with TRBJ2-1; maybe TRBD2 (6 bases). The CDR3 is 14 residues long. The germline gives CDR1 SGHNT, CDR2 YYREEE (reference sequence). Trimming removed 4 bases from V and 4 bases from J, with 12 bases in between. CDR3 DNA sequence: TGTGCCAGCAGCCCCCATGGGGGGTACAATGAGCAGTTCTTC. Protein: CASSPHGGYNEQFF.

The CDR3 nucleotides read TGTGCCAGCACGACAGGCCCTGGTGGCTACACCTTC. This encodes CASTTGPGGYTF. The chain is built from TRBV12-3 or TRBV12-4 and TRBJ1-2, with D maybe TRBD1 (6 bases). The CDR3 length is 12 residues. Trimming took off 7 bases at V and 7 bases at J, with 13 bases between the two ends.

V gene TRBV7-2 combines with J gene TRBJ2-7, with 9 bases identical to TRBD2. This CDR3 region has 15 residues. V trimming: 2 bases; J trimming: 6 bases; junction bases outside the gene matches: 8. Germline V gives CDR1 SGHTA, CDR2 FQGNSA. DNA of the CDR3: TGTGCCAGCAGCTTACTGGGACCAGCGGGGGGCGAGCAGTACTTC. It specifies CASSLLGPAGGEQYF.

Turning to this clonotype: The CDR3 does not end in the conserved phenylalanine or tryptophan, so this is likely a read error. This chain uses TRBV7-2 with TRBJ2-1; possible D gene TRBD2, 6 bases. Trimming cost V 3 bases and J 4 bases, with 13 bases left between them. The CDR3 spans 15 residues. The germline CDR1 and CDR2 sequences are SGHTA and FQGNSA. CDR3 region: CASSFRGYRYNEQFS. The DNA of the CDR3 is TGTGCCAGCAGCTTCCGGGGGTACAGATACAATGAGCAGTTCTCC.

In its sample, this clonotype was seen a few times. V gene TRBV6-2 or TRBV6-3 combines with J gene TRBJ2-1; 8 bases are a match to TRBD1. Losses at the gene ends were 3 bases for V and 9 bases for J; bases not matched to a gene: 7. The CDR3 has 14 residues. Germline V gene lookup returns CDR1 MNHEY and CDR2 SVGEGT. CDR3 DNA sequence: TGTGCCAGCAGTTATCAGACAGGGGTTATTGAGCAGTTCTTC. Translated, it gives CASSYQTGVIEQFF.

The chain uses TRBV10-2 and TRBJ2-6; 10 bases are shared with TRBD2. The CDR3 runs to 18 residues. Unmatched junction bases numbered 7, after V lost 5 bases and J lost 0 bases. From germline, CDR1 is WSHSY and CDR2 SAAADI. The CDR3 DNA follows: TGCGCCAGCAGTTTAGCGGGGGGTCGAAACTCTGGGGCCAACGTCCTGACTTTC. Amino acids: CASSLAGGRNSGANVLTF.

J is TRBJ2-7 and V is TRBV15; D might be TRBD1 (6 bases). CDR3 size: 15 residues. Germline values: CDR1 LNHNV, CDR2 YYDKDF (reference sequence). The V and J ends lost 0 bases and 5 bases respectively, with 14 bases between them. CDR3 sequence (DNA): TGTGCCACCAGCAGAGATTTTGGACAGCTCGACGAGCAGTACTTC. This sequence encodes CATSRDFGQLDEQYF. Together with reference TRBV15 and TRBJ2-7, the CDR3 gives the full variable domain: DAMVIQNPRYQVTQFGKPVTLSCSQTLNHNVMYWYQQKSSQAPKLLFHYYDKDFNNEADTPDNFQSRRPNTSFCFLDIRSPGLGDTAMYLCATSRDFGQLDEQYFGPGTRLTVT.

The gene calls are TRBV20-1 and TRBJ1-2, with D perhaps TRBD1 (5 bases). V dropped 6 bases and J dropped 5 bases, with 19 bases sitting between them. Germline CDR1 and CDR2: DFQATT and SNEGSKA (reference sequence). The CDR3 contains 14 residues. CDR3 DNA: TGCAGTGCCCACGCCCGGGACGGTGTGTATGGCTACACCTTC. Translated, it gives CSAHARDGVYGYTF.